This entry lists 9 T cell receptor beta chains sequenced from one sample in a study of T cell changes during pregnancy in multiple sclerosis. Profiled with immunoSEQ multiplex PCR; TCRdb holds only in-frame clones, not every one. In the table there are 25,000 to 30,000 clones, 75% to 95% of which are singletons. Sequencing was performed on CD8+ T cells from peripheral blood mononuclear cells, taken before pregnancy. These receptors all stem from a female donor with multiple sclerosis, enrolled in a pregnancy study.

J is TRBJ2-1 and V is TRBV27; TRBD2 might be the D (5 bases). Trimming pared 7 bases from V and 0 bases from J, leaving 7 bases between. The CDR3 covers 13 residues. Germline CDR1 and CDR2: MNHEY and SMNVEV (reference sequence). The CDR3 loop reads CASTGISYNEQFF. The CDR3 coding sequence is TGTGCCAGCACCGGGATCTCCTACAATGAGCAGTTCTTC.

V and J are TRBV4-3 and TRBJ2-3; 10 nucleotides align to TRBD2. This CDR3 comprises 17 residues. V lost 3 bases to trimming and J lost 2 bases; unmatched junction nucleotides: 8. The germline V gene has CDR1 LGHNA and CDR2 YSLEER. CDR3 DNA: TGCGCCAGCAGCCACCGCCAGACTAGCGGGCCCACAGATACGCAGTATTTT. Translated: CASSHRQTSGPTDTQYF.

The chain recombines TRBV27 with TRBJ2-1, with unresolved D. The CDR3 has 13 amino acids. Germline CDR1 MNHEY, CDR2 SMNVEV (reference sequence). The germline V and J ends were trimmed by 5 bases and 9 bases, with 14 bases remaining between them. CDR3 loop: CASSPNPRSEQFF. The CDR3, as DNA: TGTGCCAGCAGTCCCAACCCTAGAAGTGAGCAGTTCTTC.

This clone is labeled as medium-sized (0.01 to 0.1%). This chain links TRBV6-5 with TRBJ2-5, with 10 bases identical to TRBD1. Germline V gene data show CDR1 as MNHEY and CDR2 as SVGAGI. The CDR3 covers 16 residues. J was trimmed by 7 bases and V by 2 bases; bases with no gene match: 10. For the CDR3, the DNA is TGTGCCAGCAGTTACCCACCGGGACAGGGGATAGGGACCCAGTACTTC. As protein: CASSYPPGQGIGTQYF.

This clone was seen only a few times. The V call is TRBV6-1, the J call TRBJ1-2; TRBD1 aligns across 9 bases. Germline V gene sequence: CDR1 MNHNS, CDR2 SASEGT. V lost 2 bases, J lost 5 bases, and 6 bases stayed unmatched. The CDR3 consists of 15 residues. The CDR3 region has the DNA TGTGCCAGCAGTGAACCGGGACAGGGAGGTTATGGCTACACCTTC. Encoded protein: CASSEPGQGGYGYTF.

The rearrangement joins TRBV10-3 to TRBJ2-7, with D unresolved. V gave up 0 bases and J gave up 2 bases, with 11 bases separating them. The V gene's germline CDR1 is ENHRY and CDR2 SYGVKD. The length of the CDR3 is 15 residues. The CDR3 sequence: CAISESEVYPYEQYF. The CDR3 DNA reads as TGTGCCATCAGTGAGTCCGAGGTATACCCCTACGAGCAGTACTTC.

The chain has TRBV14 and TRBJ2-1; 10 positions agree with TRBD1. The CDR3 extends over 15 amino acids. The J segment lost 7 bases and the V segment lost 4 bases, leaving 7 bases of the junction unmatched. Germline lookup yields CDR1 SGHDN and CDR2 FVKESK. CDR3 region: CASSLFRTGGNEQFF. CDR3 nucleotide sequence: TGTGCCAGCAGCCTTTTTAGGACAGGGGGAAATGAGCAGTTCTTC.

The chain combines TRBV6-5 with TRBJ2-1, with D hard to call. The CDR3 has 13 amino acids. Germline CDR1 MNHEY, CDR2 SVGAGI. V was cut by 4 bases and J by 10 bases, with 14 bases left in between. CDR3 sequence: CASSSYSSNEQFF. CDR3 DNA: TGTGCCAGCAGTTCGTATTCCAGTAACGAGCAGTTCTTC.

The chain combines TRBV4-1 with TRBJ2-1; 9 nucleotides agree with TRBD1. CDR1 MGHRA and CDR2 YSYEKL come from the germline V gene. The V gene end was trimmed by 8 bases and the J gene end by 8 bases; junction bases not matched to a gene: 1. The CDR3 sequence is 11 residues long. For the CDR3, the DNA is TGCGCCAGCGGACAGGGGTATGAGCAGTTCTTC. This sequence encodes CASGQGYEQFF.